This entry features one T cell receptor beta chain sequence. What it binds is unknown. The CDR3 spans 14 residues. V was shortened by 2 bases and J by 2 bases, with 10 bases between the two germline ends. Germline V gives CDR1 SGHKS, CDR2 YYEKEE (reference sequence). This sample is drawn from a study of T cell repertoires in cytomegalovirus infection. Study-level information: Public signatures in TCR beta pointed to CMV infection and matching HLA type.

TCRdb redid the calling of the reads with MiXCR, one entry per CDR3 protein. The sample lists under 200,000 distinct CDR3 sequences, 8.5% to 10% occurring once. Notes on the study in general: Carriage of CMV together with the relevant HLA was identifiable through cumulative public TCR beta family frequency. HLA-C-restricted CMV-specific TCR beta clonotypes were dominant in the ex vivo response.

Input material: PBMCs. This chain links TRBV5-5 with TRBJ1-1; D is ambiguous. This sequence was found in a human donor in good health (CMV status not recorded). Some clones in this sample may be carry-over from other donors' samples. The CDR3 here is CASSFREFNTEAFF. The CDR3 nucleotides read TGTGCCAGCAGCTTTAGGGAGTTTAACACTGAAGCTTTCTTT.